A single sample is the source of the 26 T cell receptor beta chains below, sequenced in a study of CD8+CD57+ T cells in acquired aplastic anemia. Using genomic DNA as the template, TCR beta VDJ and CDR3 profiling was carried out. TCRdb redid the calling of the reads with MiXCR, one entry per CDR3 protein. The sample has over 150,000 distinct CDR3 sequences, 45% to 60% seen once. In patients chosen for sequencing, flow cytometry had shown CD8+CD57+ cell expansion. The sequenced material came from sorted CD4+, CD8+, or CD8+CD57+ T cells (not recorded which) from PBMCs. These TCRs come from a human donor with aplastic anemia.

This clonotype was seen at least ten times. The chain recombines TRBV6-1 with TRBJ2-3; D is possibly TRBD1 (6 bases). Germline V gives CDR1 MNHNS, CDR2 SASEGT. Trimming removed 3 bases from V and 2 bases from J, with 15 bases in between. The CDR3 is made up of 16 amino acids. CDR3 coding DNA: TGTGCCAGCAGTGAGGCCACAGGGTCCTTCACAGATACGCAGTATTTT. Translation gives CASSEATGSFTDTQYF.

The CDR3 region has the DNA TGCGCCAGCAGCTCAGGGACTAGCGGTTCAAATGAGCAGTTCTTC. It translates to CASSSGTSGSNEQFF. J is TRBJ2-1 and V is TRBV5-1, with TRBD2 matching 11 bases. The CDR3 extends over 15 amino acids. The V and J ends lost 3 bases and 7 bases, in that order; junction bases with no gene match: 6. Germline assignment: CDR1 SGHRS and CDR2 YFSETQ.

CDR3 sequence reads: CASSLSIGYEQYF. The CDR3 DNA is TGCGCCAGCAGCTTGTCTATAGGGTACGAGCAGTACTTC. The chain combines TRBV5-1 with TRBJ2-7; D is uncertain. CDR1 is SGHRS and CDR2 is YFSETQ in the germline V gene. The CDR3 totals 13 residues. The germline V and J ends were trimmed by 1 base and 4 bases, with 9 bases remaining between them.

This clonotype was observed a handful of times. The V and J genes are TRBV20-1 and TRBJ1-6; D is unresolved. CDR3 size: 13 residues. Deletions cut 1 base from V and 10 bases from J, with 11 bases between. Germline loops: CDR1 DFQATT, CDR2 SNEGSKA (reference sequence). The CDR3: CSARGREGSPLHF. The CDR3 DNA follows: TGCAGTGCTAGAGGAAGAGAGGGATCACCCCTCCACTTT.

This clonotype has a count of ten or more. V gene TRBV7-3 combines with J gene TRBJ2-1; the D is unclear. V lost 4 bases and J lost 5, with 6 bases in between. The CDR3 totals 12 residues. Germline loops: CDR1 SGHTA, CDR2 FQGTGA. CDR3 in DNA: TGTGCCAGCAGCTCCGCAGACAATGAGCAGTTCTTC. It yields the protein CASSSADNEQFF.

The rearrangement joins TRBV3-1 to TRBJ2-7; TRBD2 is a possible D gene (5 bases). V lost 9 bases and J lost 2, with 11 bases in between. From germline, CDR1 is LGHDT and CDR2 YNNKEL (reference sequence). The length of the CDR3 is 12 residues. The CDR3 bases are TGTGCCAGTATCGGAGGAGCCTACGAGCAGTACTTC. It encodes CASIGGAYEQYF.

This clonotype has a single count. V usage is TRBV10-3 and J usage is TRBJ2-7, with D possibly being TRBD1 or TRBD2 (6 bases each). Deletions cut 6 bases from V and 5 bases from J, with 17 bases between. Germline CDR1 ENHRY, CDR2 SYGVKD. This CDR3 region has 14 residues. The CDR3 spells CAISRGIGGDEQYF. CDR3 DNA: TGTGCCATCAGCAGAGGGATCGGGGGCGACGAGCAGTACTTC.

This chain links TRBV5-6 with TRBJ1-6; TRBD1 is a possible D gene (5 bases). V was trimmed by 0 bases and J by 10 bases, leaving 17 bases between them. The CDR3 consists of 16 residues. The V gene's germline CDR1 is SGHDT and CDR2 YYEEEE. CDR3 sequence reads: CASSLVSAGMGSPLHF. The CDR3 region has the DNA TGTGCCAGCAGCTTGGTTAGCGCAGGGATGGGATCACCCCTCCACTTT. The whole variable domain, remainder taken from reference TRBV5-6 and TRBJ1-6, is DAGVTQSPTHLIKTRGQQVTLRCSPKSGHDTVSWYQQALGQGPQFIFQYYEEEERQRGNFPDRFSGHQFPNYSSELNVNALLLGDSALYLCASSLVSAGMGSPLHFGNGTRLTVT.

This clonotype came up many times. V gene TRBV7-9 combines with J gene TRBJ1-4, with 9 bases that match TRBD1. Germline V gene data show CDR1 as SEHNR and CDR2 as FQNEAQ (reference sequence). V shed 5 bases and J 0 bases; nucleotides not matched to a gene: 10. CDR3 size: 18 residues. The CDR3 loop is CASSKKRDRVATNEKLFF. DNA of the CDR3: TGTGCCAGCAGCAAAAAACGGGACAGGGTGGCAACTAATGAAAAACTGTTTTTT.

Regarding this clonotype: One junction end does not reproduce the germline sequence, and a read error may be involved. The chain is built from TRBV7-9 and TRBJ2-7, with 7 bases fitting TRBD1. CDR1 and CDR2 (germline): SEHNR, FQNEAQ (reference sequence). The CDR3 sequence is 13 residues long. CDR3 bases: TGCGCCAGCAGCCAGATACAGGGGTACGAGCAGTACTTC. Encoded protein: CASSQIQGYEQYF.

The rearrangement joins TRBV5-1 to TRBJ2-5, with 7 nucleotides matching TRBD1. The ends lost 6 bases at V and 3 bases at J; junction bases unmatched: 11. Germline assignment: CDR1 SGHRS and CDR2 YFSETQ. The CDR3 extends over 15 amino acids. CDR3 coding DNA: TGCGCCAGCACCCGATCAATAGACAGGGAAGAGACCCAGTACTTC. It encodes CASTRSIDREETQYF. Together with reference TRBV5-1 and TRBJ2-5, the CDR3 gives the full variable domain: KAGVTQTPRYLIKTRGQQVTLSCSPISGHRSVSWYQQTPGQGLQFLFEYFSETQRNKGNFPGRFSGRQFSNSRSEMNVSTLELGDSALYLCASTRSIDREETQYFGPGTRLLVL.

This clonotype was counted only a few times. This rearrangement joins TRBV2 to TRBJ2-3; D gene unclear. CDR1 SNHLY and CDR2 FYNNEI come from the germline V gene. Trimming shortened V by 8 bases and J by 3 bases, and 12 bases separated the two germline ends. The CDR3 is 13 amino acids. CDR3: CASLREATDTQYF. For the CDR3, the DNA is TGTGCCAGCCTACGTGAGGCGACAGATACGCAGTATTTT.

The gene calls are TRBV29-1 and TRBJ2-7; 10 bases align to TRBD1. Germline trimming cut 7 bases from V and 5 bases from J; bases unmatched to any gene: 17. This CDR3 spans 16 amino acids. Germline lookup yields CDR1 SQVTM and CDR2 ANQGSEA. The CDR3 sequence is CSAIHSRDRGRDEQYF. The CDR3 DNA is TGCAGCGCCATTCACTCCCGGGACAGGGGTCGGGACGAGCAGTACTTC.

In its sample, this clonotype was seen many times. The V call is TRBV19, the J call TRBJ1-2; a possible D gene is TRBD1 (5 bases). V lost 6 bases and J lost 5, with 19 bases in between. Germline CDR1 and CDR2: LNHDA and SQIVND (reference sequence). The CDR3 is made up of 15 amino acids. CDR3 sequence: CASRPGQGWLYGYTF. CDR3 coding DNA: TGTGCCAGTAGACCTGGACAAGGGTGGTTATATGGCTACACCTTC.

This clonotype was seen many times. The chain joins TRBV7-8 to TRBJ2-2; 11 bases align to TRBD2. Germline values: CDR1 SGHVS, CDR2 FQNEAQ. The CDR3 extends over 17 amino acids. V dropped 0 bases and J dropped 1; count of bases not matched to a gene: 1. CDR3 amino acids: CASSLAGTSGNTGELFF. DNA for the CDR3: TGTGCCAGCAGCTTAGCCGGGACTAGCGGGAACACCGGGGAGCTGTTTTTT.

The chain uses TRBV24-1 and TRBJ2-2; possibly TRBD1 or TRBD2 for D (5 bases each). The germline gives CDR1 KGHDR, CDR2 SFDVKD. The CDR3 consists of 15 residues. Trimming took off 5 bases at V and 1 base at J, with 10 bases between the two ends. CDR3 DNA sequence: TGTGCCACCAGTGCAGAGGGGTTGAACACCGGGGAGCTGTTTTTT. Amino acids: CATSAEGLNTGELFF.

V gene TRBV20-1 combines with J gene TRBJ2-7, with TRBD1 as a possible D gene (5 bases). The CDR3 length is 12 residues. Deletions cut 3 bases from V and 3 bases from J, with 9 bases between. Germline assignment: CDR1 DFQATT and CDR2 SNEGSKA (reference sequence). The CDR3 DNA reads as TGCAGTGCTAGGGCAGGGCACTACGAGCAGTACTTC. This gives the protein CSARAGHYEQYF.

The V gene is TRBV10-3, the J gene TRBJ1-1; 7 positions agree with TRBD1. This CDR3 is 16 amino acids long. The trim removed 4 bases at V and 1 base at J, leaving 9 bases unmatched. Germline V lookup: CDR1 ENHRY, CDR2 SYGVKD. The CDR3 region is CAISGRGNVGNTEAFF. The CDR3 nucleotides read TGTGCCATCAGTGGCAGGGGGAACGTGGGGAACACTGAAGCTTTCTTT.

This clonotype appeared a single time. The chain carries TRBV5-5 and TRBJ2-3; D possibly matches TRBD1 or TRBD2 (6 bases each). CDR1 and CDR2 from the germline V gene are SGHKS and YYEKEE (reference sequence). The CDR3 length is 15 residues. The V end was cut by 2 bases, the J end by 1 base, with 11 bases between. The CDR3 coding sequence is TGTGCCAGCAGCTTAAGGGGGACTCGCACAGATACGCAGTATTTT. Translated: CASSLRGTRTDTQYF.

As regards this clonotype: This may be a read error, as it is one base from a much larger clone. This is likely a read error, given that the CDR3 carries no conserved phenylalanine or tryptophan at its end. V gene TRBV29-1 combines with J gene TRBJ2-7; 9 bases match TRBD1. The CDR3 spans 12 residues. Germline trimming cut 6 bases from V and 6 bases from J; bases unmatched to any gene: 6. Germline values: CDR1 SQVTM, CDR2 ANQGSEA. CDR3 nucleotides: TGCAGCGTGGGACAGGGAGGCCTCGAGCAGTACCTC. Its translation: CSVGQGGLEQYL.

By proportion, this clonotype is medium-sized. V gene TRBV25-1 combines with J gene TRBJ2-5, with D maybe TRBD1 (5 bases). The CDR3 loop spans 13 amino acids. V was shortened by 2 bases and J by 3 bases, with 7 bases between the two germline ends. Germline lookup yields CDR1 MGHDK and CDR2 SYGVNS. Here the CDR3 reads CASSEDSEETQYF. CDR3 nucleotide sequence: TGTGCCAGCAGTGAAGACAGCGAAGAGACCCAGTACTTC.

The gene calls are TRBV29-1 and TRBJ2-7; 14 nucleotides match TRBD2. This CDR3 has 14 amino acids. The ends lost 6 bases at V and 6 bases at J; junction bases unmatched: 7. The germline V gene has CDR1 SQVTM and CDR2 ANQGSEA. The CDR3 nucleotides are TGCAGCGTAGGGGGGACTAGCGGGGGCCTCGAGCAGTACTTC. The encoded protein is CSVGGTSGGLEQYF.

This clonotype appeared a few times. V usage is TRBV10-3 and J usage is TRBJ1-6; 8 nucleotides agree with TRBD1. Germline V gene data show CDR1 as ENHRY and CDR2 as SYGVKD. CDR3 length: 15 amino acids. V lost 2 bases to trimming and J lost 8 bases; unmatched junction nucleotides: 5. This CDR3 reads CAISEGSTGDSPLHF. The CDR3 nucleotides are TGTGCCATCAGTGAGGGGTCGACAGGGGATTCACCCCTCCACTTT.

The CDR3 DNA reads as TGCGCCAGCAGCTTGGAAGGGAAATCGGGGAATTCACCCCTCCACTTT. Translated, it gives CASSLEGKSGNSPLHF. The V gene is TRBV5-1, the J gene TRBJ1-6; D call uncertain. The CDR3 contains 16 residues. Trimming pared 0 bases from V and 7 bases from J, leaving 14 bases between. In germline, CDR1 is SGHRS, CDR2 YFSETQ.

This chain connects TRBV11-2 to TRBJ2-2; the D gene could be TRBD1 or TRBD2 (5 bases each). Germline V gene lookup returns CDR1 SGHAT and CDR2 FQNNGV. V dropped 6 bases and J dropped 6 bases, with 17 bases sitting between them. This CDR3 has 15 amino acids. The CDR3 region has the DNA TGTGCCAGCAGTCTACTGAGGGGTTCAGCCGGGGAGCTGTTTTTT. The encoded protein is CASSLLRGSAGELFF. Looking up the rest from reference TRBV11-2 and TRBJ2-2 gives the full variable domain: EAGVAQSPRYKIIEKRQSVAFWCNPISGHATLYWYQQILGQGPKLLIQFQNNGVVDDSQLPKDRFSAERLKGVDSTLKIQPAKLEDSAVYLCASSLLRGSAGELFFGEGSRLTVL.

The sample holds many counts of this clonotype. Here the CDR3 DNA reads TGCAGTGCCACCCTAGGCGGGGGCTCCTACAATGAGCAGTTCTTC. It encodes CSATLGGGSYNEQFF. This chain uses TRBV20-1 with TRBJ2-1; 7 nucleotides align to TRBD2. Germline assignment: CDR1 DFQATT and CDR2 SNEGSKA (reference sequence). The junction had 8 bases not matched to a gene; V was cut back by 6 bases and J by 0 bases. This CDR3 comprises 15 residues.